The next 14 T cell receptor beta chains were all read from a single sample in a study of blood T cell repertoires in COVID-19. TCRdb's table, derived via immunoSEQ multiplex PCR, lists solely in-frame clones and lacks some. The sample has fewer than 40,000 clones, 91% seen once. The sequenced material came from peripheral blood. The origin of the receptors is a human donor with active COVID-19. The donor label of this sample is uncertain.

V gene TRBV9 combines with J gene TRBJ2-4; TRBD2 matches at 11 bases. J was trimmed by 3 bases and V by 4 bases; bases with no gene match: 6. This CDR3 has 16 residues. Germline-derived CDR1 and CDR2 are SGDLS and YYNGEE. The CDR3 is CASSRSGRADKNIQYF. CDR3 sequence (DNA): TGTGCCAGCAGCCGTAGCGGGAGGGCCGACAAAAACATTCAGTACTTC.

The chain joins TRBV30 to TRBJ1-4, with 12 nucleotides matching TRBD1. Germline CDR1 is GTSNPN and CDR2 is SVGIG (reference sequence). V shed 3 bases, J shed 5 bases, and the junction held 10 bases outside the gene matches. This CDR3 spans 17 amino acids. The DNA of the CDR3 is TGTGCCTGGAGCGCCGGGACAGGGGGCTGGGGGAATGAAAAACTGTTTTTT. Amino acids: CAWSAGTGGWGNEKLFF. The full variable domain, rest sourced from reference TRBV30 and TRBJ1-4, is SQTIHQWPATLVQPVGSPLSLECTVEGTSNPNLYWYRQAAGRGLQLLFYSVGIGQISSEVPQNLSASRPQDRQFILSSKKLLLSDSGFYLCAWSAGTGGWGNEKLFFGSGTQLSVL.

V is TRBV20-1 and J is TRBJ2-1; 13 bases are shared with TRBD2. The CDR3 contains 16 residues. J was trimmed by 0 bases and V by 3 bases; bases with no gene match: 2. Germline-derived CDR1 and CDR2 are DFQATT and SNEGSKA (reference sequence). CDR3 loop: CSASGTSGVSYNEQFF. In DNA, the CDR3 is TGCAGTGCTAGTGGGACTAGCGGGGTCTCCTACAATGAGCAGTTCTTC.

The chain combines TRBV5-4 with TRBJ2-3; maybe TRBD1 (6 bases). The V end was cut by 0 bases, the J end by 6 bases, with 14 bases between. CDR1 SGHNT and CDR2 YYREEE come from the germline V gene (reference sequence). CDR3 length: 15 amino acids. The CDR3, as DNA: TGTGCCAGCAGCTTGGGACAGGCTGGGTGGGATACGCAGTATTTT. It translates to CASSLGQAGWDTQYF.

The J gene is TRBJ2-2, the V gene TRBV7-9; a possible D gene is TRBD1 (5 bases). V lost 8 bases, J lost 0 bases, and 13 bases lay in between. The CDR3 has 15 residues. Germline V gene sequence: CDR1 SEHNR, CDR2 FQNEAQ (reference sequence). CDR3 residues: CASPGKGPNTGELFF. The CDR3 region has the DNA TGTGCCAGCCCAGGGAAGGGCCCGAACACCGGGGAGCTGTTTTTT. The variable domain in full, completed from reference TRBV7-9 and TRBJ2-2, reads DTGVSQNPRHKITKRGQNVTFRCDPISEHNRLYWYRQTLGQGPEFLTYFQNEAQLEKSRLLSDRFSAERPKGSFSTLEIQRTEQGDSAMYLCASPGKGPNTGELFFGEGSRLTVL.

V and J are TRBV25-1 and TRBJ2-1; D uncertain. The CDR3 covers 10 residues. CDR1 MGHDK and CDR2 SYGVNS come from the germline V gene. Between the trimmed V and J ends, which lost 8 bases and 7 bases, there was a span of 6 bases. In DNA form, the CDR3 reads TGTGCCAGCGGTCAGAATGAGCAGTTCTTC. Translating gives CASGQNEQFF.

The chain joins TRBV14 to TRBJ2-7, with TRBD2 matching 8 bases. The CDR3 is 13 residues long. V was pared by 3 bases and J by 12 bases, with 10 bases of the junction left unmatched. The V gene's germline CDR1 is SGHDN and CDR2 FVKESK. CDR3 sequence (DNA): TGTGCCAGCAGCCACCGTCTAGCGGGTGGGCCGTACTTC. The encoded protein is CASSHRLAGGPYF.

The chain recombines TRBV12-5 with TRBJ1-5; 8 nucleotides agree with TRBD1. The CDR3 extends over 14 amino acids. In germline, CDR1 is LGHNT, CDR2 FRNRAP. J gave up 6 bases and V 6 bases, and 7 bases lay outside the gene matches. The CDR3 spells CASGYSGGGQPQHF. For the CDR3, the DNA is TGTGCTAGTGGATATTCAGGGGGCGGTCAGCCCCAGCATTTT.

The count of this clone is one. This sequence joins TRBV7-2 and TRBJ2-2, with 7 bases that match TRBD2. The CDR3 extends over 16 amino acids. Germline CDR1 and CDR2: SGHTA and FQGNSA. J was trimmed by 1 base and V by 5 bases; bases with no gene match: 7. The CDR3 here is CASSPRGSWNTGELFF. Written as DNA, the CDR3 is TGTGCCAGCAGCCCCCGCGGGAGCTGGAACACCGGGGAGCTGTTTTTT.

CDR3 amino acids: CASGSGFSPLHF. CDR3 bases: TGTGCTAGTGGCTCAGGGTTTTCACCCCTCCACTTT. The gene calls are TRBV12-5 and TRBJ1-6; D might be TRBD1 (5 bases). Deletions cut 6 bases from V and 9 bases from J, with 9 bases between. Germline lookup yields CDR1 LGHNT and CDR2 FRNRAP. The CDR3 is 12 amino acids.

This chain joins TRBV3-1 (or the pseudogene TRBV3-2) and TRBJ2-7; 9 nucleotides line up with TRBD1. The CDR3 loop spans 11 amino acids. Germline V CDR1 and CDR2: LGHDT, YNNKEL (reference sequence). The CDR3 protein is CGGQGPYEQYF. As DNA, the CDR3 is TGTGGGGGACAGGGACCCTACGAGCAGTACTTC.

This chain connects TRBV27 to TRBJ1-1; no clear D. Looked up from germline, CDR1 is MNHEY and CDR2 is SMNVEV (reference sequence). CDR3 length equals 13 residues. V lost 0 bases, J lost 3 bases, and 5 bases lay in between. The CDR3 DNA is TGTGCCAGCAGTTTATCGGGAGACACTGAAGCTTTCTTT. It codes for CASSLSGDTEAFF.

CDR3 loop: CAWSVQQGWLEQYF. In nucleotides, the CDR3 is TGTGCCTGGAGTGTACAGCAGGGATGGTTGGAGCAGTACTTC. The chain links TRBV30 to TRBJ2-7, with D perhaps matching TRBD1 (5 bases). The V gene's germline CDR1 is GTSNPN and CDR2 SVGIG (reference sequence). The CDR3 consists of 14 residues. Between the trimmed V and J ends, which lost 0 bases and 7 bases, there was a span of 16 bases. Drawing the rest from reference TRBV30 and TRBJ2-7, the complete variable domain is SQTIHQWPATLVQPVGSPLSLECTVEGTSNPNLYWYRQAAGRGLQLLFYSVGIGQISSEVPQNLSASRPQDRQFILSSKKLLLSDSGFYLCAWSVQQGWLEQYFGPGTRLTVT.

The chain recombines TRBV11-2 with TRBJ2-3; TRBD1 might be the D (5 bases). The CDR3 totals 14 residues. The germline V gene encodes CDR1 SGHAT and CDR2 FQNNGV. The V and J ends lost 2 bases and 4 bases respectively, with 10 bases between them. The CDR3 DNA is TGTGCCAGCAGCTTACCAGGGTTTTCAGATACGCAGTATTTT. Protein product: CASSLPGFSDTQYF.